The 10 T cell receptor beta chains in this list originate from one sample, sequenced in a study of CD8 T cells in Susac syndrome. A quantity of roughly 0.5 to 1 ug RNA underwent reverse transcription using random hexamers. Each CDR3 protein gets one entry after TCRdb re-called the immunoSEQ multiplex PCR reads with MiXCR. The data contain 110,000 or so distinct CDR3 sequences, about 96% of them singletons. Material for sequencing was CD4+ T cells from PBMCs. These receptors came from a human donor in good health.

The genes are TRBV5-1 and TRBJ2-5; no clear D gene. V lost 1 base to trimming and J lost 5 bases, with 12 bases between them. This CDR3 spans 14 amino acids. From germline, CDR1 is SGHRS and CDR2 YFSETQ. The CDR3 bases are TGCGCCAGCAGCTTGATGGGGTCAGACGAGACCCAGTACTTC. This encodes CASSLMGSDETQYF.

This clonotype was seen a single time. J is TRBJ2-7 and V is TRBV29-1; tentative D call: TRBD1 (5 bases). V was clipped by 3 bases and J by 7 bases, with 16 bases between them. Germline V lookup: CDR1 SQVTM, CDR2 ANQGSEA. The CDR3 runs 13 residues. The CDR3 spells CSVEGLGLGEQYF. The CDR3 nucleotides are TGCAGCGTTGAGGGGCTGGGGCTGGGGGAGCAGTACTTC.

This chain joins TRBV4-2 and TRBJ2-2; TRBD1 matches at 8 bases. The germline gives CDR1 LGHNA, CDR2 YNFKEQ. The CDR3 is made up of 18 amino acids. The trim removed 1 base at V and 1 base at J, leaving 8 bases unmatched. In DNA, the CDR3 is TGTGCCAGCAGCCAAGTTAGATCCGGGACAGGGAACACCGGGGAGCTGTTTTTT. This codes for CASSQVRSGTGNTGELFF.

The chain has TRBV3-1 and TRBJ2-7; D remains unclear. CDR3 size: 14 residues. Trimming cost V 0 bases and J 3 bases, with 9 bases left between them. Germline V gives CDR1 LGHDT, CDR2 YNNKEL (reference sequence). For the CDR3, the DNA is TGTGCCAGCAGCCAAGATCTGAGCTACTACGAGCAGTACTTC. It yields the protein CASSQDLSYYEQYF.

DNA for the CDR3: TGTGCCAGCAGTTTGGAAAACGTACTAGCCAAAAACATTCAGTACTTC. It translates to CASSLENVLAKNIQYF. The rearrangement links TRBV12-3 or TRBV12-4 to TRBJ2-4; D is uncertain. The CDR3 extends over 16 amino acids. V shed 3 bases and J shed 0 bases, with 12 bases lying between them.

V is TRBV5-1 and J is TRBJ2-5; D gene ambiguous. Trimming stripped 0 bases from V and 3 bases from J, with 9 bases between. Germline lookup yields CDR1 SGHRS and CDR2 YFSETQ. The CDR3 covers 14 residues. This CDR3 reads CASSLGRAKETQYF. The DNA of the CDR3 is TGCGCCAGCAGCTTGGGACGGGCCAAAGAGACCCAGTACTTC.

The chain links TRBV11-2 to TRBJ2-6; D not resolved. Trimming took off 1 base at V and 4 bases at J, with 8 bases between the two ends. The CDR3 length is 15 residues. Germline CDR1 SGHAT, CDR2 FQNNGV. The CDR3 is CASSLVWAGANVLTF. Here the CDR3 DNA reads TGTGCCAGCAGCTTAGTATGGGCCGGGGCCAACGTCCTGACTTTC. The full variable domain, with the rest looked up from reference TRBV11-2 and TRBJ2-6, is EAGVAQSPRYKIIEKRQSVAFWCNPISGHATLYWYQQILGQGPKLLIQFQNNGVVDDSQLPKDRFSAERLKGVDSTLKIQPAKLEDSAVYLCASSLVWAGANVLTFGAGSRLTVL.

CDR3 in DNA: TGTGCCAGCAGCCCGTCCAACCGTGGCGGCTACACCTTC. Amino acids: CASSPSNRGGYTF. The chain is built from TRBV14 and TRBJ1-2, with D unresolved. V was trimmed by 4 bases and J by 8 bases, leaving 14 bases between them. Germline lookup yields CDR1 SGHDN and CDR2 FVKESK. This CDR3 is 13 amino acids long. Combining the CDR3 with reference TRBV14 and TRBJ1-2 gives the whole variable domain EAGVTQFPSHSVIEKGQTVTLRCDPISGHDNLYWYRRVMGKEIKFLLHFVKESKQDESGMPNNRFLAERTGGTYSTLKVQPAELEDSGVYFCASSPSNRGGYTFGSGTRLTVV.

The CDR3 here is CASMYFRENIQYF. CDR3 sequence (DNA): TGTGCCAGCATGTACTTTAGGGAAAACATTCAGTACTTC. The chain combines TRBV2 with TRBJ2-4; D is undetermined. The CDR3 is made up of 13 amino acids. The germline V and J ends were trimmed by 7 bases and 5 bases, with 12 bases remaining between them. Germline assignment: CDR1 SNHLY and CDR2 FYNNEI.

V usage is TRBV12-3 or TRBV12-4 and J usage is TRBJ2-7; D is perhaps TRBD1 (6 bases). This CDR3 comprises 14 residues. Trimming took off 0 bases at V and 0 bases at J, with 6 bases between the two ends. The CDR3, as DNA: TGTGCCAGCAGTTTAGCGACAGGCTCCTACGAGCAGTACTTC. Protein: CASSLATGSYEQYF.